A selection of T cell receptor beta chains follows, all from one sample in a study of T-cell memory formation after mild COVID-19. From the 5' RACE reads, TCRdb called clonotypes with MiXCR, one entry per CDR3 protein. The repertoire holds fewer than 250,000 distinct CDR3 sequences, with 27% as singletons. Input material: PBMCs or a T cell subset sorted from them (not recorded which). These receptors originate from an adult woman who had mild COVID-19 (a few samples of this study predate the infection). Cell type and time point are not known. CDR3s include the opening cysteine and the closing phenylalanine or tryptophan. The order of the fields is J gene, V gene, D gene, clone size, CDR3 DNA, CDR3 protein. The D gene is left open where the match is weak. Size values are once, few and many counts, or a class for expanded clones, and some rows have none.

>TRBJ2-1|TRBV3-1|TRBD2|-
TGTGCCAGCAGCCTTGGACTAGTCGAGAATGAGCAGTTCTTC
CASSLGLVENEQFF
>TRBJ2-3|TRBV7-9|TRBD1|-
TGTGCCAGCAGCTATCCGGGACAGGTCACAGATACGCAGTATTTT
CASSYPGQVTDTQYF
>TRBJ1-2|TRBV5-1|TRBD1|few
TGCGCCAGCAGTACCGGACAGGATGGCTACACCTTC
CASSTGQDGYTF
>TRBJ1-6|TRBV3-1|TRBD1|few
TGTGCCAGCAGCAAAAGACAGGGTTATAATTCACCCCTCCACTTT
CASSKRQGYNSPLHF
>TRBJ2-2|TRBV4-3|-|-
TGCGCCAGCTCGTACGCGGACATTGCGAACACCGGGGAGCTGTTTTTT
CASSYADIANTGELFF
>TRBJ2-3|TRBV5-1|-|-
TGCGCCAGCAGAAAACGGGACATGTGGGGGTTAACTAGCACAGATACGCAGTATTTT
CASRKRDMWGLTSTDTQYF
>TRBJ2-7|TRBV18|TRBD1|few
TGTGCCAGCTCACCAGGGGGACAGAATTACGAGCAGTACTTC
CASSPGGQNYEQYF
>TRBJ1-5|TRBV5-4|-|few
TGTGCCAGCAGCTTGGGGGAACTTCAGCCCCAGCATTTT
CASSLGELQPQHF
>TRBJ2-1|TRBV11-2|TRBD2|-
TGTGCCAGCAGCTTACGTGGCCTAGCGGGCGTCAATGAGCAGTTCTTC
CASSLRGLAGVNEQFF
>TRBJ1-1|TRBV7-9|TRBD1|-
TGTGCCAGCAGCCCCGGGACAGGGGAAGGCACTGAAGCTTTCTTT
CASSPGTGEGTEAFF
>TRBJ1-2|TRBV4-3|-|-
TGCGCCAGCAGCCAAGATCTAGTGGGTTATGGCTACACCTTC
CASSQDLVGYGYTF
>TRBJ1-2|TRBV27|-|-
TGTGCCAGCAGTTTAAATGGGGGGAACTATGGCTACACCTTC
CASSLNGGNYGYTF
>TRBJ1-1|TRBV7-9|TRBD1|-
TGTGCCAGCAGCTCCCGGGACAGTGGAGGAACTGAAGCTTTCTTT
CASSSRDSGGTEAFF
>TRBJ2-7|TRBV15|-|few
TGTGCCACCAGCAGAGCTCAGCAGGCGGCAGGGCCCTACGAGCAGTACTTC
CATSRAQQAAGPYEQYF
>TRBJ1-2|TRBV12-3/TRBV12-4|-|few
TGTGCCAGCAGTTTAGCGCAGACTAACTATGGCTACACCTTC
CASSLAQTNYGYTF
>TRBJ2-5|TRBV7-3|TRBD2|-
TGTGCCAGCAGCTTAGCGGGACTAGCGGGGGAGACCCAGTACTTC
CASSLAGLAGETQYF
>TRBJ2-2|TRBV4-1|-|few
TGTGCCAGCAGCCCCCCTACCGGGGAGCTGTTTTTT
CASSPPTGELFF
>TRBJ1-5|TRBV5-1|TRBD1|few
TGCGCCAGCAGCTTGGGACAGGGCGATCAGCCCCAGCATTTT
CASSLGQGDQPQHF
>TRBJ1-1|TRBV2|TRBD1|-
TGTGCCAGCAGAGGACAGGGCATGAACACTGAAGCTTTCTTT
CASRGQGMNTEAFF
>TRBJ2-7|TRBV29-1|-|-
TGCAGCGTTAGGGACGCCTACGAGCAGTACTTC
CSVRDAYEQYF
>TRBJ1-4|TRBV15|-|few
TGTGCCACCAGCAGAGTATTTGGGAGAGAAAAACTGTTTTTT
CATSRVFGREKLFF
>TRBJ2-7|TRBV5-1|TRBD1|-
TGCGCCAGCAGCCCGACAGGGAACTACGAGCAGTACTTC
CASSPTGNYEQYF
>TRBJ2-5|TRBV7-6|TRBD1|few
TGTGCCAGCAGCTTAACAACAGGGGGTCAAGAGACCCAGTACTTC
CASSLTTGGQETQYF
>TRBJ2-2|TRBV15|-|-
TGTGCCACCAGGCAGAGAAACACCGGGGAGCTGTTTTTT
CATRQRNTGELFF
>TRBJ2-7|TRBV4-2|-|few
TGTGCCAGCAGCCAAGAGGCGGGTACTAACACCTACGAGCAGTACTTC
CASSQEAGTNTYEQYF
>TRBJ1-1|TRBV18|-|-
TGTGCCAGCTCACCGGAGACTCACACTGAAGCTTTCTTT
CASSPETHTEAFF
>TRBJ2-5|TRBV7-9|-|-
TGTGCCAGCAGCTTAGCGTATGGGGGAGAGACCCAGTACTTC
CASSLAYGGETQYF